This TCR beta chain was identified during a study of PD-L1 blockade in urothelial cancer. The CDR3 has 12 amino acids. CDR1 is GTSNPN, CDR2 SVGIG, per germline (reference sequence). Trimming stripped 4 bases from V and 7 bases from J, with 10 bases between. Synthetic TCR analog templates were spiked into all PCRs individually. Profiled with immunoSEQ multiplex PCR; TCRdb holds only in-frame clones, not every one. The table records about 49,000 clones, 79% of them present only once. Indicated time point: pretreatment peripheral blood. V usage is TRBV30 and J usage is TRBJ1-4, with D tentatively TRBD1 (5 bases). Specimen: PBMCs, collected around atezolizumab (anti-PD-L1) treatment. This clonotype was obtained from a man in his 70s with urothelial cancer. The CDR3 region has the DNA TGTGCCTGGACCGCAGACAGTGAAAAACTGTTTTTT. Its translation is CAWTADSEKLFF.